These 10 T cell receptor beta chains originate from one sample sequenced in a study of blood T cell repertoires in COVID-19. Libraries were prepared by immunoSEQ multiplex PCR; TCRdb keeps only in-frame clonotypes and omits some of them. Among under 130,000 clones listed, approximately 69% were seen once. The sequencing input was peripheral blood. The source is a man older than 75 with acute or convalescent COVID-19.

This clone was detected once. V gene TRBV24-1 combines with J gene TRBJ2-1; D gene uncertain. V gave up 0 bases and J gave up 4 bases, with 6 bases separating them. From germline, CDR1 is KGHDR and CDR2 SFDVKD. The CDR3 spans 14 residues. In nucleotides, the CDR3 is TGTGCCACCAGTGATTTGAATCCGTACAATGAGCAGTTCTTC. Amino acid sequence: CATSDLNPYNEQFF.

In its sample, this clone was seen a few times. In DNA form, the CDR3 reads TGTGCCAGCGGCCGGGAGAACAATCAGCCCCAGCATTTT. Protein: CASGRENNQPQHF. The chain uses TRBV5-8 and TRBJ1-5; D unresolved. Germline CDR1 and CDR2: SGHTS and YDEGEE. V was shortened by 7 bases and J by 3 bases, with 11 bases between the two germline ends. CDR3 length equals 13 residues.

V and J are TRBV27 and TRBJ1-1; 7 bases align to TRBD1. The germline CDR1 and CDR2 sequences are MNHEY and SMNVEV (reference sequence). J was trimmed by 3 bases and V by 2 bases; bases with no gene match: 21. The CDR3 is 20 residues long. The CDR3: CASSLKVLGTVDRRYTEAFF. The CDR3 DNA is TGTGCCAGCAGTTTAAAAGTTCTCGGGACGGTGGACAGGAGATACACTGAAGCTTTCTTT.

V and J are TRBV5-1 and TRBJ1-1, with 10 bases identical to TRBD1. The CDR3 has 14 residues. V shed 5 bases, J shed 3 bases, and the junction held 4 bases outside the gene matches. The germline V gene has CDR1 SGHRS and CDR2 YFSETQ. The CDR3 coding sequence is TGCGCCAGCAGTTGGGGGACAGGGGACACTGAAGCTTTCTTT. As protein: CASSWGTGDTEAFF.

The DNA of the CDR3 is TGTGCCAGCAGCCCTGGCAATTACTATGGCTACACCTTC. This encodes CASSPGNYYGYTF. V and J are TRBV3-1 (or the pseudogene TRBV3-2) and TRBJ1-2; no reliable D call. CDR1 is LGHDT, CDR2 YNNKEL, per germline (reference sequence). The length of the CDR3 is 13 residues. V dropped 4 bases and J dropped 3 bases, with 9 bases sitting between them.

This CDR3 reads CASSRPREVGGNTIYF. The CDR3 DNA sequence: TGTGCCAGCAGCCGGCCAAGGGAGGTCGGTGGAAACACCATATATTTT. The chain carries TRBV3-1 (or the pseudogene TRBV3-2) and TRBJ1-3; no clear D gene. Trimming stripped 4 bases from V and 3 bases from J, with 16 bases between. The CDR3 has 16 residues. Germline V gene sequence: CDR1 LGHDT, CDR2 YNNKEL (reference sequence).

This clone was recorded once. This chain connects TRBV19 to TRBJ2-1, with 15 bases identical to TRBD2. The CDR3 has 14 amino acids. Germline CDR1 and CDR2: LNHDA and SQIVND (reference sequence). After removal of 6 bases from V and 14 bases from J, the junction contained 8 bases not matched to a gene. In DNA form, the CDR3 reads TGTGCCAGTAGCGGGACTAGCGGGAGGAAAGGGGAGTTCTTC. Translation: CASSGTSGRKGEFF.

This clone has a single count. This chain uses TRBV18 with TRBJ1-1, with TRBD1 matching over 9 bases. J gave up 4 bases and V 4 bases, and 10 bases lay outside the gene matches. The CDR3 runs 16 residues. Germline V lookup: CDR1 KGHSH, CDR2 LQKENI. CDR3 nucleotide sequence: TGTGCCAGCTCACAAGCAACAGGGGGCAAAGGCACTGAAGCTTTCTTT. Encoded protein: CASSQATGGKGTEAFF. Full variable domain (missing parts from reference TRBV18 and TRBJ1-1): NAGVMQNPRHLVRRRGQEARLRCSPMKGHSHVYWYRQLPEEGLKFMVYLQKENIIDESGMPKERFSAEFPKEGPSILRIQQVVRGDSAAYFCASSQATGGKGTEAFFGQGTRLTVV.

This clone came up once. The chain employs TRBV28 and TRBJ1-5, with D possibly TRBD1 on 5 matching bases. CDR1 and CDR2 from the germline V gene are MDHEN and SYDVKM. There are 14 residues in the CDR3. V gave up 6 bases and J gave up 2 bases, with 11 bases separating them. CDR3: CASSRPTGNQPQHF. The DNA for the CDR3 is TGTGCCAGCAGCCGACCGACAGGCAATCAGCCCCAGCATTTT.

The chain uses TRBV5-5 and TRBJ2-2, with 13 bases fitting TRBD2. The length of the CDR3 is 17 residues. Trimming took 2 bases from V and 7 from J; bases not matched to a gene: 8. Germline-derived CDR1 and CDR2 are SGHKS and YYEKEE (reference sequence). The CDR3 is CASSLTSGRALLGELFF. The CDR3 region has the DNA TGTGCCAGCAGCTTAACTAGCGGGAGGGCCTTGCTCGGGGAGCTGTTTTTT.